The entry below describes one T cell receptor beta chain. Germline loops: CDR1 KGHSH, CDR2 LQKENI. This CDR3 spans 14 amino acids. V lost 3 bases to trimming and J lost 0 bases, with 8 bases between them. This entry is derived from a study of T cell changes during pregnancy in multiple sclerosis. The method was immunoSEQ multiplex PCR; TCRdb's version includes in-frame clones alone and lacks a portion of them. In the table there are under 100,000 clones, less than 95% of which are singletons. The V gene is TRBV18, the J gene TRBJ1-2, with a weak D call TRBD1 (5 bases). The clonotype comes from a female donor with multiple sclerosis, enrolled in a pregnancy study. Sequences were derived from peripheral blood, sampled in the third trimester of pregnancy. The CDR3 loop is CASSPQTANYGYTF. DNA of the CDR3: TGTGCCAGCTCACCGCAGACAGCTAACTATGGCTACACCTTC.